The 7 T cell receptor beta chains below were found in one sample sequenced in a study of CD4 T cells in relation to SARS-CoV-2 and coronaviruses. The repertoire was sequenced with immunoSEQ multiplex PCR; TCRdb's copy has only in-frame clones and lacks some. The sample has some 40,000 clones; 82% are singletons. Which antigens these TCRs recognize remains unknown. Sequenced input: naive CD4+ T cells from PBMCs, cultured in vitro. Stated subset: naive CD4+ T cells isolated by negative enrichment. The receptors here all came from an adult with COVID-19.

In its sample, this clone was seen a few times. The rearrangement joins TRBV7-8 to TRBJ2-7, with TRBD2 matching 14 bases. CDR1 and CDR2 from the germline V gene are SGHVS and FQNEAQ. V lost 5 bases and J lost 4; bases outside the gene matches: 7. The length of the CDR3 is 16 residues. The chain's CDR3 is CASSPSGLAGAYEQYF. CDR3 nucleotide sequence: TGTGCCAGCAGCCCGTCGGGACTAGCGGGAGCATACGAGCAGTACTTC.

This chain connects TRBV27 to TRBJ1-1; D remains ambiguous. CDR1 and CDR2 from the germline V gene are MNHEY and SMNVEV (reference sequence). CDR3 length equals 14 residues. V shed 3 bases and J shed 8 bases, with 16 bases lying between them. The CDR3 bases are TGTGCCAGCAGTTTCACGTTTGGGCAGCCCGAAGCTTTCTTT. The encoded protein is CASSFTFGQPEAFF.

The chain recombines TRBV9 with TRBJ1-2, with no clear D. The germline V gene encodes CDR1 SGDLS and CDR2 YYNGEE. V was pared by 3 bases and J by 5 bases, with 8 bases between. CDR3 length equals 12 residues. CDR3 bases: TGTGCCAGCAGCGGCCAGCTGTATGGCTACACCTTC. Encoded protein: CASSGQLYGYTF.

This clone was seen a single time. J is TRBJ2-7 and V is TRBV5-4, with 11 bases lining up with TRBD1. This CDR3 region has 14 residues. The germline gives CDR1 SGHNT, CDR2 YYREEE (reference sequence). Trimming cost V 4 bases and J 3 bases; bases outside gene matches: 3. CDR3 sequence (DNA): TGTGCCAGCAGCCCGGGGACAGGGGGCTACGAGCAGTACTTC. This gives the protein CASSPGTGGYEQYF.

The V gene is TRBV4-1, the J gene TRBJ2-1; 15 nucleotides align to TRBD2. Unmatched junction bases numbered 2, after V lost 4 bases and J lost 1 base. CDR3 size: 17 residues. CDR1 MGHRA and CDR2 YSYEKL come from the germline V gene. The CDR3 DNA is TGCGCCAGCAGCCGCGGACTAGCGGGAGGGTCCTACAATGAGCAGTTCTTC. Encoded protein: CASSRGLAGGSYNEQFF.

This chain uses TRBV2 with TRBJ2-3, with TRBD2 matching over 12 bases. Germline V gene sequence: CDR1 SNHLY, CDR2 FYNNEI. This CDR3 has 15 residues. Trimming cost V 6 bases and J 6 bases; bases outside gene matches: 7. CDR3 sequence reads: CASRRLAGESDTQYF. CDR3 DNA: TGTGCCAGCAGGAGACTAGCGGGAGAGTCCGATACGCAGTATTTT. The full variable domain, completed using reference TRBV2 and TRBJ2-3, is EPEVTQTPSHQVTQMGQEVILRCVPISNHLYFYWYRQILGQKVEFLVSFYNNEISEKSEIFDDQFSVERPDGSNFTLKIRSTKLEDSAMYFCASRRLAGESDTQYFGPGTRLTVL.

The chain uses TRBV19 and TRBJ1-4, with 7 positions matching TRBD1. Germline V gene sequence: CDR1 LNHDA, CDR2 SQIVND (reference sequence). This CDR3 comprises 14 residues. The V gene end was trimmed by 5 bases and the J gene end by 8 bases; junction bases not matched to a gene: 8. CDR3 protein: CASSATGEREKLFF. The CDR3 DNA is TGTGCCAGTAGTGCAACAGGGGAAAGAGAAAAACTGTTTTTT.